One sample yielded the 28 T cell receptor beta chains listed below, sequenced in a study of radiotherapy plus CTLA-4 blockade in lung cancer. Method: immunoSEQ multiplex PCR; TCRdb's copy keeps in-frame clones and lacks some. The profile shows around 22,000 clones, 60% to 85% of them singletons. Source: peripheral blood, taken from a patient treated with radiotherapy plus ipilimumab. All receptors derive from a human donor with non-small cell lung cancer whose response to radiotherapy plus ipilimumab could not be evaluated.

The J gene is TRBJ1-6, the V gene TRBV6-1; TRBD1 agrees at 7 bases. This CDR3 has 16 residues. V was pared by 2 bases and J by 6 bases, with 7 bases of the junction left unmatched. Germline CDR1 reads MNHNS; CDR2 reads SASEGT. The CDR3 DNA is TGTGCCAGCAGTGAAAGCGGAGACAGGGTTAATTCACCCCTCCACTTT. Its translation: CASSESGDRVNSPLHF.

Only a few counts were recorded for this clone. The rearrangement uses TRBV28 and TRBJ1-5, with D possibly matching TRBD1 (5 bases). The V gene lost 7 bases and the J gene lost 5 bases, with 9 bases spanning the gap. The CDR3 has 12 residues. Germline loops: CDR1 MDHEN, CDR2 SYDVKM. CDR3 DNA sequence: TGTGCCAGCAAAACAGGTCATCAGCCCCAGCATTTT. Protein sequence: CASKTGHQPQHF.

This chain connects TRBV7-9 to TRBJ2-1, with TRBD2 matching over 14 bases. The CDR3 is 17 amino acids. CDR1 is SEHNR and CDR2 is FQNEAQ in the germline V gene (reference sequence). J gave up 6 bases and V 4 bases, and 8 bases lay outside the gene matches. DNA for the CDR3: TGTGCCAGCAGCTCACTCAAGGGACTAGCGGGAGTCAATGAGCAGTTCTTC. It codes for CASSSLKGLAGVNEQFF.

This clone was detected only a few times. The chain recombines TRBV13 with TRBJ2-3; D is undetermined. Trimming shortened V by 2 bases and J by 3 bases, and 6 bases separated the two germline ends. The CDR3 is made up of 13 amino acids. CDR1 is PRHDT, CDR2 FYEKMQ, per germline (reference sequence). This CDR3 is CASSLTQTDTQYF. As DNA, the CDR3 is TGTGCCAGCAGCTTAACCCAGACAGATACGCAGTATTTT.

This chain uses TRBV29-1 with TRBJ1-3, with TRBD1 identical over 7 bases. Germline V gene sequence: CDR1 SQVTM, CDR2 ANQGSEA. CDR3 length: 14 amino acids. The CDR3 nucleotides are TGCAGGTGGGTAATACAGGGGAATCGAGACACCATATATTTT. Its translation: CRWVIQGNRDTIYF.

By share, this clone ranks as medium-sized (0.01 to 0.1%). This sequence joins TRBV28 and TRBJ1-3, with D possibly TRBD1 on 5 matching bases. Germline V gene sequence: CDR1 MDHEN, CDR2 SYDVKM. The CDR3 loop spans 15 amino acids. The germline V and J ends were trimmed by 3 bases and 5 bases, with 14 bases remaining between them. The CDR3 spells CASSFVGGRRNTIYF. As DNA, the CDR3 is TGTGCCAGCAGTTTTGTGGGGGGTCGAAGAAACACCATATATTTT.

V gene TRBV11-2 combines with J gene TRBJ2-1; 8 bases match TRBD1. The CDR3 is 15 residues long. V lost 5 bases, J lost 2 bases, and 5 bases stayed unmatched. Per germline, CDR1 SGHAT and CDR2 FQNNGV. This CDR3 is CASSEGQGPYNEQFF. CDR3 DNA sequence: TGTGCCAGCAGCGAAGGACAGGGCCCCTACAATGAGCAGTTCTTC.

This chain joins TRBV5-1 and TRBJ2-1; 11 bases fit TRBD2. V was clipped by 3 bases and J by 4 bases; unmatched bases: 3. Germline V lookup: CDR1 SGHRS, CDR2 YFSETQ. The CDR3 runs 15 residues. The DNA for the CDR3 is TGCGCCAGCAGCTCGACTAGCGGGATATACAATGAGCAGTTCTTC. It translates to CASSSTSGIYNEQFF.

The rearrangement joins TRBV27 to TRBJ2-3; a weak D match, TRBD2 (5 bases). The CDR3 runs to 12 residues. Deletions cut 5 bases from V and 8 bases from J, with 11 bases between. The germline V gene has CDR1 MNHEY and CDR2 SMNVEV (reference sequence). The CDR3 DNA reads TGTGCCAGCAGTCCCCTCGGGGTTACGCAGTATTTT. This gives the protein CASSPLGVTQYF.

This sequence joins TRBV5-1 and TRBJ2-4, with D possibly being TRBD1 (5 bases). The germline V gene encodes CDR1 SGHRS and CDR2 YFSETQ. This CDR3 has 13 residues. Trimming cost V 4 bases and J 8 bases, with 13 bases left between them. This CDR3 reads CASSLGQRDIQYF. CDR3 DNA: TGCGCCAGCAGCCTAGGACAAAGGGACATTCAGTACTTC.

V gene TRBV27 combines with J gene TRBJ2-7; 8 bases are a match to TRBD2. V lost 5 bases, J lost 2 bases, and 5 bases stayed unmatched. The CDR3 covers 14 residues. In germline, CDR1 is MNHEY, CDR2 SMNVEV (reference sequence). The DNA for the CDR3 is TGTGCCAGCAGTCTCAAGACTAGCGCCTACGAGCAGTACTTC. Protein product: CASSLKTSAYEQYF.

The rearrangement links TRBV9 to TRBJ2-1; the D gene is possibly TRBD2 (6 bases). The CDR3 loop spans 15 amino acids. V lost 0 bases and J 10 bases, leaving 17 bases between the germline ends. Germline lookup yields CDR1 SGDLS and CDR2 YYNGEE. The CDR3: CASSVELGGAGEQFF. CDR3 DNA sequence: TGTGCCAGCAGCGTAGAGTTAGGAGGGGCAGGAGAGCAGTTCTTC. Full variable domain (remainder filled in from reference TRBV9 and TRBJ2-1): DSGVTQTPKHLITATGQRVTLRCSPRSGDLSVYWYQQSLDQGLQFLIQYYNGEERAKGNILERFSAQQFPDLHSELNLSSLELGDSALYFCASSVELGGAGEQFFGPGTRLTVL.

This clone was counted a few times. The chain combines TRBV30 with TRBJ1-2; 9 bases match TRBD1. This CDR3 comprises 14 residues. V gave up 6 bases and J gave up 7 bases; unmatched junction bases: 12. Germline V lookup: CDR1 GTSNPN, CDR2 SVGIG (reference sequence). CDR3 loop: CACQKPGQGFGYTF. CDR3 coding DNA: TGTGCCTGTCAAAAGCCGGGACAGGGATTTGGCTACACCTTC. The complete variable domain, with remaining parts taken from reference TRBV30 and TRBJ1-2, reads SQTIHQWPATLVQPVGSPLSLECTVEGTSNPNLYWYRQAAGRGLQLLFYSVGIGQISSEVPQNLSASRPQDRQFILSSKKLLLSDSGFYLCACQKPGQGFGYTFGSGTRLTVV.

A remark on this clone: The same CDR3 also results from other DNA sequences found in this sample. The chain joins TRBV5-5 to TRBJ2-7; 9 bases match TRBD2. The CDR3 extends over 15 amino acids. V trimming: 0 bases; J trimming: 3 bases; junction bases outside the gene matches: 4. Germline V lookup: CDR1 SGHKS, CDR2 YYEKEE (reference sequence). CDR3 coding DNA: TGTGCCAGCAGCTTGGGGGGTAGCGGGAGCTACGAGCAGTACTTC. Its protein is CASSLGGSGSYEQYF.

CDR3 residues: CASSLYSYEQYF. For the CDR3, the DNA is TGTGCCAGCAGCCTCTACTCCTACGAGCAGTACTTC. The chain employs TRBV5-6 and TRBJ2-7; D is unresolved. The CDR3 spans 12 residues. The germline gives CDR1 SGHDT, CDR2 YYEEEE. Trimming stripped 4 bases from V and 0 bases from J, with 5 bases between.

The chain couples TRBV5-8 to TRBJ1-4; D is ambiguous. The germline CDR1 and CDR2 sequences are SGHTS and YDEGEE. The V end was cut by 1 base, the J end by 6 bases, with 4 bases between. CDR3 length: 12 amino acids. The CDR3 DNA reads TGTGCCAGCAGCTTGTCGGATGAAAAACTGTTTTTT. Its translation: CASSLSDEKLFF.

This sequence joins TRBV6-6 and TRBJ2-1; the D gene is possibly TRBD1 (6 bases). The CDR3 spans 14 residues. Germline CDR1 MNHNY, CDR2 SVGAGI (reference sequence). V lost 6 bases, J lost 4 bases, and 13 bases lay in between. The CDR3 is CASRPGQQYNEQFF. DNA for the CDR3: TGTGCCAGCAGACCCGGACAGCAGTACAATGAGCAGTTCTTC.

This chain uses TRBV2 with TRBJ2-3; 7 bases are shared with TRBD1. The ends lost 6 bases at V and 8 bases at J; junction bases unmatched: 11. CDR3 length: 14 residues. Germline lookup yields CDR1 SNHLY and CDR2 FYNNEI. CDR3 sequence reads: CASRLTGAVGTQYF. DNA for the CDR3: TGTGCCAGCAGACTCACAGGGGCCGTGGGTACGCAGTATTTT.

The chain is built from TRBV28 and TRBJ2-3; TRBD2 aligns across 7 bases. J gave up 5 bases and V 5 bases, and 10 bases lay outside the gene matches. The CDR3 has 15 residues. Per the germline V gene, CDR1 is MDHEN and CDR2 is SYDVKM. In nucleotides, the CDR3 is TGTGCCAGCAGTCCAAGTGGTTTAGCGGGAGATACGCAGTATTTT. Translation: CASSPSGLAGDTQYF.

The V and J genes are TRBV18 and TRBJ1-3; D is unclear. V was shortened by 4 bases and J by 0 bases, with 7 bases between the two germline ends. The CDR3 consists of 14 residues. Germline V gene lookup returns CDR1 KGHSH and CDR2 LQKENI. The CDR3 DNA reads as TGTGCCAGCTCACAAGGAGTCTCTGGAAACACCATATATTTT. Translation: CASSQGVSGNTIYF.

This clone was observed once. V usage is TRBV6-1 and J usage is TRBJ1-2, with D perhaps TRBD1 (6 bases). CDR1 and CDR2 from the germline V gene are MNHNS and SASEGT. This CDR3 is built from 14 residues. V dropped 5 bases and J dropped 4 bases, with 14 bases sitting between them. This chain's CDR3 is CASSRTAARYGYTF. The CDR3 DNA reads as TGTGCCAGCAGTCGGACAGCAGCTCGCTATGGCTACACCTTC.

This clone was detected once. The V and J genes are TRBV10-1 and TRBJ2-4; 10 positions match TRBD2. This CDR3 region has 17 residues. V was clipped by 6 bases and J by 2 bases; unmatched bases: 10. Germline V CDR1 and CDR2: WNHNN, SYGVQD (reference sequence). Here the CDR3 DNA reads TGCGCCAGCAGGGGGAGAGTAGCGGGAGGACCCAAAAACATTCAGTACTTC. Amino acid sequence: CASRGRVAGGPKNIQYF.

CDR3: CASTPTGGETQYF. The CDR3 DNA reads TGCGCCAGCACCCCGACAGGGGGAGAGACCCAGTACTTC. The rearrangement links TRBV5-1 to TRBJ2-5; 9 nucleotides line up with TRBD1. The CDR3 is made up of 13 amino acids. The germline V gene encodes CDR1 SGHRS and CDR2 YFSETQ. Trimming removed 6 bases from V and 4 bases from J; junction bases left unmatched: 4.

By frequency in the sample, this clone is medium-sized. The chain couples TRBV7-9 to TRBJ1-1, with 8 bases aligning to TRBD1. This CDR3 is 13 amino acids long. Germline lookup yields CDR1 SEHNR and CDR2 FQNEAQ (reference sequence). Trimming at V came to 5 bases and at J to 8 bases, leaving 7 bases not matched to a gene. CDR3 in DNA: TGTGCCAGCAGCGCGGGACAGGAGCTAGAAGCTTTCTTT. It encodes CASSAGQELEAFF. Filled out from reference TRBV7-9 and TRBJ1-1, the complete variable domain reads DTGVSQNPRHKITKRGQNVTFRCDPISEHNRLYWYRQTLGQGPEFLTYFQNEAQLEKSRLLSDRFSAERPKGSFSTLEIQRTEQGDSAMYLCASSAGQELEAFFGQGTRLTVV.

J is TRBJ2-3 and V is TRBV2; 10 bases line up with TRBD2. CDR3 size: 15 residues. CDR1 SNHLY and CDR2 FYNNEI come from the germline V gene. V lost 6 bases, J lost 3 bases, and 6 bases stayed unmatched. The CDR3 DNA follows: TGTGCCAGCAGATCTAGCGGGAGCGGGACAGATACGCAGTATTTT. It is translated as CASRSSGSGTDTQYF.

V and J are TRBV7-9 and TRBJ1-5, with 7 bases aligning to TRBD1. Germline V gene data show CDR1 as SEHNR and CDR2 as FQNEAQ (reference sequence). Trimming at V came to 3 bases and at J to 4 bases, leaving 3 bases not matched to a gene. The length of the CDR3 is 14 residues. The CDR3 loop reads CASSFEGANQPQHF. As DNA, the CDR3 is TGTGCCAGCAGCTTCGAGGGGGCTAATCAGCCCCAGCATTTT.

The J gene is TRBJ2-7, the V gene TRBV6-6, with TRBD2 matching over 11 bases. Germline V gives CDR1 MNHNY, CDR2 SVGAGI (reference sequence). V lost 6 bases, J lost 1 base, and 8 bases stayed unmatched. CDR3 size: 16 residues. CDR3: CASSTTSGKNSYEQYF. CDR3 sequence (DNA): TGTGCCAGCAGCACGACTAGCGGGAAAAATTCCTACGAGCAGTACTTC.

The table lists this clone with a count of one. The chain combines TRBV6-4 with TRBJ2-3, with 10 bases fitting TRBD2. Trimming took 5 bases from V and 4 from J; bases not matched to a gene: 6. Looked up from germline, CDR1 is MRHNA and CDR2 is SNTAGT. The CDR3 contains 15 residues. The CDR3 nucleotides are TGTGCCAGCAGTTCAATAGCGGGAGGCGCAGATACGCAGTATTTT. Its protein product is CASSSIAGGADTQYF.